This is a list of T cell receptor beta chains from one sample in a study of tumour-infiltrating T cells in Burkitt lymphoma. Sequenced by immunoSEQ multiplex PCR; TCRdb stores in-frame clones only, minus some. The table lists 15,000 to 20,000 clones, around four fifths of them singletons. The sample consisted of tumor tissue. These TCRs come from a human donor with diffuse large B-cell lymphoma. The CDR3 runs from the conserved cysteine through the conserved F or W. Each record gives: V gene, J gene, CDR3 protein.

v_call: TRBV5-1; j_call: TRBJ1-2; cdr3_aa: CASSLGTTGRGYTF
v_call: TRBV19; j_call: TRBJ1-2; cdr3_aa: CASSIAGADYGYTF
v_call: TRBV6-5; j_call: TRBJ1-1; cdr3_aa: CASSYGQGGAEAFF
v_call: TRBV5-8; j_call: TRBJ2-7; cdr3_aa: CASSLSSWTYEQYF
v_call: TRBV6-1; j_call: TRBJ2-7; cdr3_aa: CASSLDRVSYEQYF
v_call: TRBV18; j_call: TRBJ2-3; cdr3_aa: CASSRSTDTQYF
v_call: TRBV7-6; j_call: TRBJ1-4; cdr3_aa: CASSLEGQASNEKLFF
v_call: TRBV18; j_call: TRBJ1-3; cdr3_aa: CASSSLAGTSSGNTIYF
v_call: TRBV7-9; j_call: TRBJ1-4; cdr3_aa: CASSLPALAGAETNEKLFF
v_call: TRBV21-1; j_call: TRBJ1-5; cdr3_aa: CASSSGTGNQPQHF
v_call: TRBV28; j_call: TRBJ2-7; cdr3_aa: CASSRTGVLYEQYF
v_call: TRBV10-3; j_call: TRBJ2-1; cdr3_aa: CAIRPTSGGYNEQFF
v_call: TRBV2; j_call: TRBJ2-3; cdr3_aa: CASNEGKRTDTQYF
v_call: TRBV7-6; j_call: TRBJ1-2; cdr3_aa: CASSPDRGNSGYTF
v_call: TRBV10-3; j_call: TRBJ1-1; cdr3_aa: CAISGLTTGEAFF
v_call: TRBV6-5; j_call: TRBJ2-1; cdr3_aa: CASSSGYLYEQFF
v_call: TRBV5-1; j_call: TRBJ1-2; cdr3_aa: CASRETGAGKTYGYTF
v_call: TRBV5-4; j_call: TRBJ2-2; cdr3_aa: CASSFDRVGGELFF
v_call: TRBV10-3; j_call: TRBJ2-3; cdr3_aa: CAIGESWADTQYF
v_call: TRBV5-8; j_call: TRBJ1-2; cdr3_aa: CASSFYGYTF
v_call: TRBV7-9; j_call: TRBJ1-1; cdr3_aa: CASSLGDRVVFF
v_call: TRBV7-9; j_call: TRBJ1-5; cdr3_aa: CASSLFSAGVSNQPQHF
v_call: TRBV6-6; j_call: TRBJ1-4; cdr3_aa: CAHRDRENEKLFF
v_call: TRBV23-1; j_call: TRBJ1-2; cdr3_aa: CASSQVLTNYGYTF
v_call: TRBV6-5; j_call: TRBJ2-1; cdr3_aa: CASSYEGREVNEQFF
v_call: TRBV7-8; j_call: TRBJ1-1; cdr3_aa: CASSLGQGPNTEAFF
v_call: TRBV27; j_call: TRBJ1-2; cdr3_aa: CANSLRGDGYTF